This entry is about one T cell receptor (beta chain). Profiling relied on immunoSEQ multiplex PCR, and the TCRdb table lists in-frame clones only, not all of them. Of around 50,000 clones listed, approximately 95% are singletons. These data come from a study of T cell changes during pregnancy in multiple sclerosis. Looked up from germline, CDR1 is SNHLY and CDR2 is FYNNEI. The CDR3 has 15 amino acids. V was pared by 7 bases and J by 2 bases, with 5 bases of the junction left unmatched. The source of this sequence is a female donor with multiple sclerosis, enrolled in a pregnancy study. The chain couples TRBV2 to TRBJ2-6; 7 bases agree with TRBD2. The sequencing here drew on CD4+ T cells from peripheral blood mononuclear cells, taken in the first trimester of pregnancy. This CDR3 is CASNLGGAGANVLTF. CDR3 bases: TGTGCCAGCAACCTGGGGGGGGCTGGGGCCAACGTCCTGACTTTC.